The subject of this entry is one TCR beta chain. What it binds is not known. This sample is part of a study of cytomegalovirus exposure and HLA in healthy donors. This CDR3 is built from 13 residues. Germline values: CDR1 LNHNV, CDR2 YYDKDF (reference sequence). V lost 7 bases to trimming and J lost 8 bases, with 15 bases between them. The study's findings and limits: Among the CMV-associated chains, three were confirmed in vitro as specific for CMV antigens. Usually a TCR sequence was rare, but some public TCRs were found in many donors. Clonal expansion was found to be greater in HLA-associated TCR beta chains than in equally common others in a later analysis.

The PCR made use of 60 Vbeta and 13 Jbeta primers. TCRdb keeps only in-frame clones here, not all; method: immunoSEQ multiplex PCR. The table shows 210,000 or so clones, with around 80% occurring only once. This chain joins TRBV15 and TRBJ1-3; D uncertain. The clonotype was recovered from a girl under 10 years old in good health and CMV-seronegative. Input material: PBMCs. The CDR3, as DNA: TGTGCCACCACCACCGGCTCCGGAGACACCATATATTTT. It translates to CATTTGSGDTIYF.